This T cell receptor (beta chain) was recovered during a study of patients and donors after allogeneic stem cell transplantation. The CDR3 totals 13 residues. CDR1 is MNHNY and CDR2 is SVGAGI in the germline V gene (reference sequence). The ends were cut back, 4 bases at V and 1 base at J, with 7 bases in the middle. In TCRdb, the RT-PCR reads were re-called with MiXCR into one record per CDR3 protein. The table lists some 200,000 distinct CDR3 sequences, around two fifths of them singletons, with 33% in the top ten. A few counts support this clonotype. This sequence originates from a human donor who was either an allogeneic HSCT recipient or a stem cell or donor lymphocyte infusion donor (not recorded which). It is not recorded whose cells these are; they may come from a transplant donor. This chain connects TRBV6-6 to TRBJ1-2; D is ambiguous. The sample taken for sequencing was blood, either unsorted or a sorted T cell fraction (not recorded which). The CDR3 spells CASSSDLNYGYTF. DNA of the CDR3: TGTGCCAGCAGTTCCGACCTTAACTATGGCTACACCTTC.